Shown below are 30 T cell receptor beta chains from a single sample sequenced in a study of control samples from healthy donors and cancer patients. Method: immunoSEQ multiplex PCR; TCRdb's copy keeps in-frame clones and lacks some. The sample has approximately 98,000 clones; around 80% are singletons. Input material: blood. Receptors were obtained from a young man in good health.

V gene TRBV5-8 combines with J gene TRBJ1-5; D might be TRBD1 (5 bases). The germline V gene encodes CDR1 SGHTS and CDR2 YDEGEE. V gave up 0 bases and J gave up 4 bases, with 8 bases separating them. The CDR3 is made up of 14 amino acids. CDR3 sequence reads: CASSLAAGNQPQHF. The CDR3 DNA sequence: TGTGCCAGCAGCTTGGCGGCAGGGAATCAGCCCCAGCATTTT.

This clone was observed a single time. The chain couples TRBV7-9 to TRBJ2-1; the match to TRBD2 covers 14 bases. Germline V CDR1 and CDR2: SEHNR, FQNEAQ (reference sequence). V shed 5 bases and J 8 bases; nucleotides not matched to a gene: 14. The CDR3 loop spans 18 amino acids. CDR3 region: CASSLPGTSGGLGYEQFF. The DNA for the CDR3 is TGTGCCAGCAGCCTACCCGGGACTAGCGGGGGCTTAGGATATGAGCAGTTCTTC.

Concerning this clone itself: At one end the junction does not follow the germline gene, possibly because of a read error. V and J are TRBV24-1 and TRBJ1-1, with D maybe TRBD1 (5 bases). CDR1 and CDR2 (germline): KGHDR, SFDVKD. CDR3 size: 12 residues. CDR3 sequence (DNA): TGTGCCACCAGTGACCCGGACACCGAAGCTTTCTTT. Its protein is CATSDPDTEAFF.

V gene TRBV19 combines with J gene TRBJ1-2; D unresolved. This CDR3 has 13 amino acids. The V gene's germline CDR1 is LNHDA and CDR2 SQIVND (reference sequence). V was shortened by 6 bases and J by 5 bases, with 13 bases between the two germline ends. This chain's CDR3 is CASSPRSAYGYTF. CDR3 DNA sequence: TGTGCCAGTAGCCCGCGGAGCGCATATGGCTACACCTTC.

V is TRBV25-1 and J is TRBJ2-3; 12 nucleotides agree with TRBD2. V lost 4 bases, J lost 7 bases, and 6 bases stayed unmatched. This CDR3 spans 15 amino acids. Per germline, CDR1 MGHDK and CDR2 SYGVNS. The CDR3 nucleotides are TGTGCCAGCAGTGTAACTAGCGGGGGGCCAAATACGCAGTATTTT. Amino acids: CASSVTSGGPNTQYF.

The rearrangement links TRBV30 to TRBJ2-5, with 7 bases identical to TRBD2. CDR3 length: 14 amino acids. The V and J ends lost 6 bases and 2 bases, in that order; junction bases with no gene match: 9. Germline assignment: CDR1 GTSNPN and CDR2 SVGIG (reference sequence). The CDR3 region is CACLRGLTQETQYF. CDR3 DNA: TGTGCCTGCCTCCGGGGACTAACACAAGAGACCCAGTACTTC.

The chain links TRBV30 to TRBJ1-1, with unresolved D. Germline CDR1 reads GTSNPN; CDR2 reads SVGIG (reference sequence). With 1 base removed from V and 0 bases from J, the gap between germline ends came to 3 bases. The CDR3 is made up of 12 amino acids. The CDR3 sequence is CAWSDLNTEAFF. In DNA form, the CDR3 reads TGTGCCTGGAGTGACCTGAACACTGAAGCTTTCTTT.

The chain employs TRBV9 and TRBJ2-6, with 9 positions matching TRBD1. J lost 4 bases, V lost 4 bases, and 12 bases had no gene match. This CDR3 is 18 amino acids long. Germline assignment: CDR1 SGDLS and CDR2 YYNGEE. CDR3 sequence: CASSSTGTGFVGANVLTF. The CDR3 DNA reads as TGTGCCAGCAGCTCTACCGGGACAGGGTTTGTCGGGGCCAACGTCCTGACTTTC.

This clone came up a few times. V and J are TRBV7-8 and TRBJ1-4; D might be TRBD1 (5 bases). CDR1 SGHVS and CDR2 FQNEAQ come from the germline V gene. This CDR3 has 15 amino acids. Trimming left V 1 base short and J 6 bases short, with 12 bases between. DNA of the CDR3: TGTGCCAGCAGCTTAGGGGGGGGAGTCGATGAAAAACTGTTTTTT. It translates to CASSLGGGVDEKLFF.

The J gene is TRBJ2-1, the V gene TRBV7-9; D is undetermined. The CDR3 has 12 amino acids. V was pared by 4 bases and J by 8 bases, with 9 bases between. Germline V gene data show CDR1 as SEHNR and CDR2 as FQNEAQ (reference sequence). CDR3 protein: CASSSTAYEQFF. The CDR3 DNA sequence: TGTGCCAGCAGCTCTACCGCCTATGAGCAGTTCTTC.

J is TRBJ1-6 and V is TRBV19; no reliable D call. CDR1 is LNHDA, CDR2 SQIVND, per germline (reference sequence). CDR3 length: 15 residues. The germline V and J ends were trimmed by 6 bases and 2 bases, with 11 bases remaining between them. CDR3: CASSPAGAYNSPLHF. The CDR3 DNA is TGTGCCAGTAGCCCAGCCGGGGCCTATAATTCACCCCTCCACTTT. The variable domain in full, with the rest retrieved from reference TRBV19 and TRBJ1-6, is DGGITQSPKYLFRKEGQNVTLSCEQNLNHDAMYWYRQDPGQGLRLIYYSQIVNDFQKGDIAEGYSVSREKKESFPLTVTSAQKNPTAFYLCASSPAGAYNSPLHFGNGTRLTVT.

J is TRBJ2-5 and V is TRBV4-2; TRBD2 is a possible D gene (5 bases). The germline V and J ends were trimmed by 0 bases and 2 bases, with 16 bases remaining between them. The CDR3 has 17 amino acids. The germline V gene has CDR1 LGHNA and CDR2 YNFKEQ. The CDR3 reads CASSQDPPASPQETQYF. As DNA, the CDR3 is TGTGCCAGCAGCCAAGATCCCCCCGCTAGCCCGCAAGAGACCCAGTACTTC.

The V and J genes are TRBV3-1 (or the pseudogene TRBV3-2) and TRBJ1-5; TRBD1 matches 7 bases. CDR3 length: 15 residues. V trimming: 1 base; J trimming: 4 bases; junction bases outside the gene matches: 4. CDR1 is LGHDT and CDR2 is YNNKEL in the germline V gene (reference sequence). CDR3 in amino acids: CASSQGDRENQPQHF. The DNA of the CDR3 is TGTGCCAGCAGCCAAGGCGACAGGGAAAATCAGCCCCAGCATTTT.

Sample share makes this clone medium-sized. The chain uses TRBV4-1 and TRBJ2-1, with unresolved D. Trimming left V 0 bases short and J 8 bases short, with 14 bases between. The germline gives CDR1 MGHRA, CDR2 YSYEKL. CDR3 length: 15 amino acids. The CDR3 region has the DNA TGCGCCAGCAGCCAAGAACGACCCAGGTATGATGAGCAGTTCTTC. Translating gives CASSQERPRYDEQFF.

This chain uses TRBV2 with TRBJ2-7, with D possibly TRBD2 on 5 matching bases. V lost 6 bases, J lost 5 bases, and 8 bases lay in between. This CDR3 is built from 11 residues. Per the germline V gene, CDR1 is SNHLY and CDR2 is FYNNEI. The CDR3 sequence: CASSDGNEQYF. CDR3 bases: TGTGCCAGCAGCGACGGGAACGAGCAGTACTTC.

The gene calls are TRBV5-8 and TRBJ1-4; 8 positions match TRBD1. The V and J ends lost 0 bases and 8 bases, in that order; junction bases with no gene match: 6. CDR3 length: 15 residues. Per the germline V gene, CDR1 is SGHTS and CDR2 is YDEGEE. CDR3 sequence: CASSLADRDWEKLFF. CDR3 nucleotide sequence: TGTGCCAGCAGCTTGGCGGACAGGGATTGGGAAAAACTGTTTTTT.

The chain carries TRBV18 and TRBJ1-2; 10 bases fit TRBD1. CDR1 KGHSH and CDR2 LQKENI come from the germline V gene. CDR3 length: 19 residues. V lost 4 bases, J lost 4 bases, and 18 bases stayed unmatched. The CDR3 reads CASSLIPEGTGVYTYGYTF. In nucleotides, the CDR3 is TGTGCCAGCTCACTAATACCGGAAGGGACAGGGGTCTACACCTATGGCTACACCTTC.

The chain couples TRBV6-5 to TRBJ2-3, with a tentative D call TRBD2 (5 bases). The CDR3 covers 13 residues. Between the trimmed V and J ends, which lost 2 bases and 11 bases, there was a span of 14 bases. Per germline, CDR1 MNHEY and CDR2 SVGAGI. CDR3 residues: CASSYPSGRGQYF. The CDR3 region has the DNA TGTGCCAGCAGTTACCCGTCGGGGAGAGGGCAGTATTTT.

CDR3 DNA: TGTGCCAGCAGCGTAGCTCCATCCGGGGGGGCTCGTAATTCACCCCTCCACTTT. This sequence encodes CASSVAPSGGARNSPLHF. This chain links TRBV9 with TRBJ1-6; maybe TRBD1 (6 bases). Germline V CDR1 and CDR2: SGDLS, YYNGEE. The V gene lost 0 bases and the J gene lost 6 bases, with 19 bases spanning the gap. The CDR3 length is 18 residues.

The rearrangement links TRBV6-5 to TRBJ1-6, with 10 nucleotides matching TRBD1. This CDR3 comprises 14 residues. Germline CDR1 and CDR2: MNHEY and SVGAGI. J gave up 7 bases and V 10 bases, and 7 bases lay outside the gene matches. CDR3 amino acids: CAIPGQGWNSPLHF. Here the CDR3 DNA reads TGTGCCATCCCGGGACAGGGGTGGAATTCACCCCTCCACTTT.

The chain is built from TRBV20-1 and TRBJ2-2; 8 bases are shared with TRBD2. CDR1 and CDR2 (germline): DFQATT, SNEGSKA (reference sequence). Trimming at V came to 3 bases and at J to 3 bases, leaving 12 bases not matched to a gene. The CDR3 is made up of 17 amino acids. CDR3 sequence: CSASPGTRGHDTGELFF. CDR3 coding DNA: TGCAGTGCTAGTCCCGGGACTAGGGGCCATGACACCGGGGAGCTGTTTTTT.

The V gene is TRBV7-9, the J gene TRBJ2-3; 7 bases are a match to TRBD2. There are 17 residues in the CDR3. V lost 0 bases, J lost 2 bases, and 8 bases stayed unmatched. Germline loops: CDR1 SEHNR, CDR2 FQNEAQ (reference sequence). The chain's CDR3 is CASSLASSSGNTDTQYF. The CDR3 bases are TGTGCCAGCAGCTTAGCGAGTTCTAGCGGAAACACAGATACGCAGTATTTT.

The chain uses TRBV7-2 and TRBJ1-2; D is unclear. CDR3 length: 16 residues. Trimming shortened V by 5 bases and J by 3 bases, and 19 bases separated the two germline ends. CDR1 SGHTA and CDR2 FQGNSA come from the germline V gene. The DNA of the CDR3 is TGTGCCAGCAGCCCTGTTTCGCGAGGGCCGTACTATGGCTACACCTTC. This translates into CASSPVSRGPYYGYTF.

The chain uses TRBV5-4 and TRBJ1-4, with D unresolved. Between the trimmed V and J ends, which lost 4 bases and 4 bases, there was a span of 11 bases. The CDR3 spans 14 residues. CDR1 SGHNT and CDR2 YYREEE come from the germline V gene (reference sequence). The DNA for the CDR3 is TGTGCCAGCAGCCACCGGGCCTATAATGAAAAACTGTTTTTT. Amino acid sequence: CASSHRAYNEKLFF. Complete variable domain (other parts from reference TRBV5-4 and TRBJ1-4): ETGVTQSPTHLIKTRGQQVTLRCSSQSGHNTVSWYQQALGQGPQFIFQYYREEENGRGNFPPRFSGLQFPNYSSELNVNALELDDSALYLCASSHRAYNEKLFFGSGTQLSVL.

This chain joins TRBV6-5 and TRBJ1-1, with D tentatively TRBD1 (6 bases). Trimming pared 4 bases from V and 4 bases from J, leaving 10 bases between. There are 13 residues in the CDR3. From germline, CDR1 is MNHEY and CDR2 SVGAGI. CDR3 sequence reads: CASSLGGTTEAFF. The CDR3 region has the DNA TGTGCCAGCAGTTTAGGGGGGACCACTGAAGCTTTCTTT.

The J gene is TRBJ1-1, the V gene TRBV30; TRBD1 might be the D (5 bases). From germline, CDR1 is GTSNPN and CDR2 SVGIG (reference sequence). This CDR3 region has 15 residues. V was clipped by 3 bases and J by 1 base, with 15 bases between them. The CDR3 nucleotides are TGTGCCTGGAGCCCAATTAGGGGTCGGAACACTGAAGCTTTCTTT. Its protein is CAWSPIRGRNTEAFF.

J is TRBJ1-2 and V is TRBV11-2, with 7 nucleotides matching TRBD1. The CDR3 runs to 15 residues. V dropped 3 bases and J dropped 0; count of bases not matched to a gene: 4. Germline-derived CDR1 and CDR2 are SGHAT and FQNNGV. CDR3 nucleotides: TGTGCCAGCAGCTTCCGACAGGGTCCTAACTATGGCTACACCTTC. This codes for CASSFRQGPNYGYTF.

The V and J genes are TRBV5-4 and TRBJ2-5; weak D call: TRBD1 (6 bases). CDR1 is SGHNT and CDR2 is YYREEE in the germline V gene (reference sequence). The CDR3 has 13 amino acids. V gave up 4 bases and J gave up 7 bases, with 14 bases separating them. Here the CDR3 reads CASSLGGRVTQYF. CDR3 nucleotides: TGTGCCAGCAGCCTAGGGGGTCGGGTGACCCAGTACTTC.

The CDR3 DNA follows: TGTGCCAGCAGCACCCGTTGGGGGGAGACCCAGTACTTC. Its protein is CASSTRWGETQYF. The gene calls are TRBV7-2 and TRBJ2-5; D is perhaps TRBD1 or TRBD2 (5 bases each). The V gene lost 5 bases and the J gene lost 5 bases, with 12 bases spanning the gap. This CDR3 contains 13 residues. The V gene's germline CDR1 is SGHTA and CDR2 FQGNSA. Drawing the rest from reference TRBV7-2 and TRBJ2-5, the complete variable domain is GAGVSQSPSNKVTEKGKDVELRCDPISGHTALYWYRQSLGQGLEFLIYFQGNSAPDKSGLPSDRFSAERTGGSVSTLTIQRTQQEDSAVYLCASSTRWGETQYFGPGTRLLVL.

The rearrangement uses TRBV4-1 and TRBJ1-1; 8 bases agree with TRBD1. With 4 bases clipped from V and 4 bases from J, the junction kept 5 bases outside the gene matches. CDR3 size: 14 residues. In germline, CDR1 is MGHRA, CDR2 YSYEKL. The CDR3 DNA reads as TGCGCCAGCAGCCCCCAGGGGGCGATCACTGAAGCTTTCTTT. Its translation: CASSPQGAITEAFF.